This TCR beta chain came from a study of neurological immune-mediated disorders (dated by TCRdb to about 2019). For the study in its entirety: Peripheral blood TCR-beta repertoires from HTLV-I-associated myelopathy (HAM/TSP) patients, multiple sclerosis patients and healthy controls were compared by UMI-based sequencing. The approximately 100 TCR-beta libraries included longitudinal samples, technical triplicates and paired sorted CD4+ and CD8+ T-cell subsets alongside PBMC samples. The cohort was made up of about 65 subjects, consisting of around 14 HAM/TSP patients, approximately 35 multiple sclerosis patients and 20 healthy controls.

The healthy controls were volunteers from blood banks in Maryland, USA. Libraries from unsorted PBMCs were made from 2 million PBMCs kept in RNAlater at -80 degrees C until RNA extraction. Peripheral blood underwent Ficoll-Hypaque density gradient centrifugation to isolate PBMCs, which were then cryopreserved in liquid nitrogen. CDR1 and CDR2, looked up from the germline V gene (reference sequence), are SEHNR and FQNEAQ. The CDR3 contains 16 residues, cysteine and phenylalanine counted. The CDR3 DNA has 48 bases and is translated from base 1. At the junction V is shortened by 4 bases and J by 3 bases, with 15 bases in between. cDNA was synthesized by template-switch 5'RACE using a primer with a 10-nucleotide random unique molecular identifier that tagged each TCR transcript. Every sequencing run yielded over 200 million TCR-beta sequences covering 15-18 subjects. The RNeasy kit was used to extract total RNA. Using the KAPA Real-time Library Amplification kit, TCR-beta VDJ regions were amplified with primers for the TCR constant region and the 5'RACE anchor. A first PCR added sample indexes and Illumina adaptors, after which a second PCR increased the library yield. After purification with Ampure beads, the TCR product of roughly 650 bp was size-selected on a 2% E-gel SizeSelection system. Library quality was checked on a Bioanalyzer, concentration was measured with Qubit, and libraries were quantified with the Kapa Library Quantification kit before pooling. An Illumina HiSeq 2500 was used to sequence the libraries paired-end at 2 x 150 bp. To increase sequence diversity, about 25-30% phiX was spiked into each library pool. The original methods were these. Quality-filtered reads were processed with the UMI-based MiGEC pipeline, and over 90% of raw TCR sequences were removed by the MiGEC pipeline during error correction. VDJ genes were aligned to IMGT germline references, and clonotypes were defined by unique CDR3 amino acid sequence plus V-J genes. Clonal expansion, Shannon diversity, and CDR3 relatedness (CalcPairwiseDistances, ClusterSamples) were evaluated with VDJtools, and phylogenetic trees were built with CLCbio workbench. Clones with at least 8 unique UMIs were defined as expanded, with this threshold being based on coefficient-of-variation modelling across technical triplicates. TCRdb applied fastp at Q25 and MiXCR to the public reads, then kept only in-frame beta chains. One record per CDR3 amino acid sequence lists the most common genes and DNA. Here the V and J calls rest on TCRdb's processing, not on the authors' analysis. The sample contains 27,000 or so distinct CDR3 sequences, about 21% of them found a single time. 16% of the sample belongs to the ten largest clones.

In regard to this clonotype: This clone's antigen is unknown. No qualities accompany the bases; no much larger clone lies one base away.

Overall study results and their limits: TCR clonal expansion was highest in HAM/TSP patients and lowest in MS patients, with MS patients falling below even healthy controls. No identical CDR3 amino acid sequences were found to be shared among expanded clones across subjects, suggesting that TCR-beta repertoires were private in all groups.

The sequence derives from a woman aged 55-75 years in good health. The rearranged chain carries TRBV7-9 and TRBJ2-2, with the D gene not confidently named. Sequenced: PBMCs. In nucleotide form, the sequence is TGTGCCAGCAGCTCCTTTCCCCGCGAGGACACCGGGGAGCTGTTTTTT. Protein translation: CASSSFPREDTGELFF. When the CDR3 is completed using the reference TRBV7-9 and TRBJ2-2 genes on either side, the full variable domain is DTGVSQNPRHKITKRGQNVTFRCDPISEHNRLYWYRQTLGQGPEFLTYFQNEAQLEKSRLLSDRFSAERPKGSFSTLEIQRTEQGDSAMYLCASSSFPREDTGELFFGEGSRLTVL.